The source of this T cell receptor beta chain is a study of identical twins. Study results and caveats: Out-of-frame alpha sequences common to twins were enriched for low generation probability.

Template switching (which added a universal primer site) was used, and cDNA carried unique molecular identifiers. From the 5' RACE reads, TCRdb called clonotypes with MiXCR, one entry per CDR3 protein. The sample contains about 720,000 distinct CDR3 sequences, about 18% of which appear only once. The table lists this clonotype with a few counts. Its antigen is unidentified. One end of the junction is discordant with germline, which a read error may explain. The germline V gene encodes CDR1 SSHAT and CDR2 FNYEAQ (reference sequence). The CDR3 spans 15 residues. This same sample was also part of a study on T cells expressing NK-cell markers. This second study notes: Each TCR beta repertoire originated in sorted T cells that were CD3+CD56+NKG2C+, CD3+CD56+NKG2C- or CD3+CD56-NKG2C+. The CD3+CD56-NKG2C+ fraction was also led by these clonotypes in a handful of donors.

The sequenced material came from PBMCs. The TCR originated in a woman between 18 and 30 years old in good health. This rearrangement joins TRBV7-7 to TRBJ2-3; 10 bases map to TRBD1. The CDR3 region is CASSLGQGPTDTQYF. CDR3 DNA sequence: TGTGCTAGCAGCCTGGGACAGGGGCCCACAGATACGCAGTATTTT.